Listed below are T cell receptor beta chains from one sample, sequenced in a study of PD-L1 blockade in urothelial cancer. The data were produced by immunoSEQ multiplex PCR, yet TCRdb's version contains in-frame clones alone and is incomplete. The data show 130,000 or so clones, less than 85% seen once. The source was PBMCs, collected around atezolizumab (anti-PD-L1) treatment. Source of these receptors: a man in his fifties or sixties with urothelial cancer. Each CDR3 is given with its conserved first and last residue. D genes are given only for firm matches. A clone size is listed for some rows: how often the clone was seen (once, few, many), or a class if it is expanded.

v_gene	abundance	d_gene	j_gene	CDR3nt	CDR3aa
TRBV25-1	.	TRBD1	TRBJ1-2	TGTGCCAGCAGTGGGGTCGGGGGACAGCGAAAGGGCTATGGCTACACCTTC	CASSGVGGQRKGYGYTF
TRBV7-9	.	.	TRBJ1-1	TGTGCCAGCAGACTTGCGGCGAACACTGAAGCTTTCTTT	CASRLAANTEAFF
TRBV28	few	TRBD1	TRBJ1-1	TGTGCCAGCAGTTCCCAGACAGGGGGCCCCCCTGAAGCTTTCTTT	CASSSQTGGPPEAFF
TRBV6-5	.	.	TRBJ1-5	TGTGCCAGCAGACCCCGTTCGGGAAGCAATCAGCCCCAGCATTTT	CASRPRSGSNQPQHF
TRBV9	.	TRBD1	TRBJ2-7	TGTGCCAGCAGCCGGGGACAGAGCTCCTACGAGCAGTACTTC	CASSRGQSSYEQYF
TRBV7-2	.	.	TRBJ2-5	TGTGCCAGCAGCTTAAACGGGTTGGTGAAGACCCAGTACTTC	CASSLNGLVKTQYF
TRBV4-1	.	TRBD1	TRBJ1-2	TGCGCCAGCAGCCCTACCATTGGACAGGAAATAACCTACACCTTC	CASSPTIGQEITYTF
TRBV9	once	TRBD1	TRBJ2-2	TGTGCCAGCAGCGCGGGACAGGTGAACACCGGGGAGCTGTTTTTT	CASSAGQVNTGELFF
TRBV5-1	few	TRBD1	TRBJ1-1	TGCGCCAGCAGCTATCAAGGGACAGGGTTAACTGAAGCTTTCTTT	CASSYQGTGLTEAFF
TRBV6-5	.	TRBD1	TRBJ1-1	TGTGCCAGCAGAAACCAGGGGGTTAGAGAAGCTTTCTTT	CASRNQGVREAFF
TRBV28	.	.	TRBJ2-1	TGTGCCAGTTTATTAAGCGGTTTCTCCTACAATGAGCAGTTCTTC	CASLLSGFSYNEQFF
TRBV11-2	.	TRBD2	TRBJ2-7	TGTGCCAGCAGCTGGCTCACTAGCGGGCCCTCCTACGAGCAGTACTTC	CASSWLTSGPSYEQYF
TRBV2	.	TRBD1	TRBJ1-5	TGTGCCAGCAGTGCGGGGTTTACAGGGGGCAAGCCCCAGCATTTT	CASSAGFTGGKPQHF
TRBV6-1	few	.	TRBJ1-5	TGTGCCAGCAGTGAATGGGACAATAGCAATCAGCCCCAGCATTTT	CASSEWDNSNQPQHF
TRBV7-8	.	TRBD1	TRBJ1-4	TGTGCCAGCAGTTTCCGGGACAGGTCGTCAAAACTGTTTTTT	CASSFRDRSSKLFF
TRBV5-1	.	TRBD2	TRBJ2-5	TGCGCCAGCAGCCCCTTGACAGCGGGAGGGCAAGAGACCCAGTACTTC	CASSPLTAGGQETQYF
TRBV28	.	.	TRBJ1-2	TGTGCCAGCAGTCAGGGTAACTATGGCTACACCTTC	CASSQGNYGYTF
TRBV19	once	.	TRBJ1-5	TGTGCCAGTAGTTCCGACAGACACAATAGCAATCAGCCCCAGCATTTT	CASSSDRHNSNQPQHF
TRBV5-1	few	TRBD1	TRBJ2-3	TGCGCCAGCAGCTCTGGGACAGGGAATAATCCAGATACGCAGTATTTT	CASSSGTGNNPDTQYF
TRBV4-1	few	TRBD2	TRBJ2-7	TGCGCCAGCAGCCAAGGACCAGCGGGAGGCATCGAGCAGTACTTC	CASSQGPAGGIEQYF
TRBV5-1	.	.	TRBJ2-3	TGCGCCAGCAGCAAGGAGGGAACAGATACGCAGTATTTT	CASSKEGTDTQYF
TRBV9	.	TRBD2	TRBJ2-7	TGTGCCAGCAGCGTAGAAGCGGGACCCTCCTACGAGCAGTACTTC	CASSVEAGPSYEQYF
TRBV7-2	.	.	TRBJ2-7	TGTGCCAGCAGCTTTTTTCCACTCGGCTACGAGCAGTACTTC	CASSFFPLGYEQYF
TRBV4-1	.	TRBD1	TRBJ2-7	TGCGCCAGCAGCCAAGAGAGGGGGCTCGAGCAGTACTTC	CASSQERGLEQYF
TRBV5-5	.	TRBD1	TRBJ2-7	TGTGCCAGCAGACGTACAGGGGGCGCGCCCGAGCAGTACTTC	CASRRTGGAPEQYF
TRBV14	.	TRBD1	TRBJ1-6	TGTGCCAGCAGCCAAGCCACAGGGGGCCGCAATTCACCCCTCCACTTT	CASSQATGGRNSPLHF
TRBV13	.	TRBD2	TRBJ2-1	TGTGCCAGCAGCCCATGGACTAGCGGGGTCTACAATGAGCAGTTCTTC	CASSPWTSGVYNEQFF
TRBV7-9	.	.	TRBJ2-2	TGTGCCAGCAGCCCCGCGGTTATCTCAGCCGGGGAGCTGTTTTTT	CASSPAVISAGELFF
TRBV7-9	.	.	TRBJ2-7	TGTGCCAGCAGCTTGGGCGAGCTCGGCGAGCAGTACTTC	CASSLGELGEQYF
TRBV7-8	once	TRBD2	TRBJ2-1	TGTGCCAGCAGCTTCCCGAGACTAGCGAGGTACAATGAGCAGTTCTTC	CASSFPRLARYNEQFF
TRBV28	.	.	TRBJ2-1	TGTGCCAGCAGTTTAGTGGGCACAGAGCAGTTCTTC	CASSLVGTEQFF
TRBV18	.	.	TRBJ1-1	TGTGCCAGCTCACCGGGGGCCACTGAAGCTTTCTTT	CASSPGATEAFF
TRBV28	.	.	TRBJ1-5	TGTGCCAGCAGTTTGCCACAGGCTTTTCAGCCCCAGCATTTT	CASSLPQAFQPQHF
TRBV4-1	.	.	TRBJ2-2	TGCGCCAGCAGCCAAGATCAAGGAGGGACGAACACCGGGGAGCTGTTTTTT	CASSQDQGGTNTGELFF
TRBV7-8	.	TRBD2	TRBJ2-5	TGTGCCAGCAGCTTACAACTAGCGGGAGGGAGTGAGACCCAGTACTTC	CASSLQLAGGSETQYF
TRBV5-6	.	.	TRBJ2-7	TGTGCCAGCAGCCGACAGCTATTACGCTTCGAGCAGTACTTC	CASSRQLLRFEQYF
TRBV19	.	.	TRBJ1-1	TGTGCCAGTACCGACAGAGGAATGAACACTGAAGCTTTCTTT	CASTDRGMNTEAFF
TRBV10-3	.	TRBD1	TRBJ1-2	TGTGCCATCAGTGAGGGTGGGACAGGTAGGATCACCTTC	CAISEGGTGRITF
TRBV21-1	.	.	TRBJ1-2	TGTGCCAGCAGCACTCACAGGGCAAATGGCTACACCTTC	CASSTHRANGYTF
TRBV7-8	.	TRBD2	TRBJ2-1	TGTGCCAGCAGCATGACTAGCGGGAGGCACAATGAGCAGTTCTTC	CASSMTSGRHNEQFF
TRBV30	.	.	TRBJ2-1	TGTGCCTGGAGTGTTCAGGGGAATGAGCAGTTCTTC	CAWSVQGNEQFF
TRBV9	.	TRBD2	TRBJ2-5	TGTGCCAGCAGCGTAGCTGGGGGAAGCGGGAGGGAAGAGACCCAGTACTTC	CASSVAGGSGREETQYF
TRBV15	.	.	TRBJ2-5	TGTGCCACCAGCAGAGACCGGGGGTACCAAGAGACCCAGTACTTC	CATSRDRGYQETQYF
TRBV19	.	.	TRBJ1-5	TGTGCCAGCAGATATAGGGAGGCGAGCAATCAGCCCCAGCATTTT	CASRYREASNQPQHF
TRBV19	.	.	TRBJ2-7	TGTGCCAGTAGTATAGGAGAGGGAATTCTAACCTACGAGCAGTACTTC	CASSIGEGILTYEQYF
TRBV30	.	TRBD1	TRBJ1-5	TGTGCCTGGAGGGGACAGAGCAATCAGCCCCAGCATTTT	CAWRGQSNQPQHF